The rows below give T cell receptor beta chains drawn from one sample of a study of shared clonotypes between healthy human individuals. Profiling relied on immunoSEQ multiplex PCR, and the TCRdb table lists in-frame clones only, not all of them. The profile shows about 2.3 million clones, approximately 90% of them singletons. Sample: naive CD4+ T cells from PBMCs. These receptor sequences come from a man younger than 30 in good health. Some clones in this sample may be carry-over from other donors' samples. The CDR3 runs from the conserved cysteine through the conserved F or W. A D gene is named only where the DNA matches it firmly. Expanded clones are given a class, and other clones once, few, many or no size at all.

>TRBJ1-2|-|TRBV19|-
TGTGCCAGTAGTATTGTTCTGGTGGCGGCCTTTCCCTCGGATCGATACACCTTC
CASSIVLVAAFPSDRYTF
>TRBJ2-1|TRBD2|TRBV15|once
TGTGCCACCAGCAGAGATACTAGCGGGAGCTACAATGAGCAGTTCTTC
CATSRDTSGSYNEQFF
>TRBJ1-2|-|TRBV7-2|-
TGTGCCAGCAGCTTAACTCCCAACTATGGCTACACCTTC
CASSLTPNYGYTF
>TRBJ2-7|-|TRBV5-8|once
TGTGCCAGCACTATGGGCAGGGCCTACGAGCAGTACTTC
CASTMGRAYEQYF
>TRBJ1-4|-|TRBV30|-
TGTGCCTGGAGTGGAGGGAATGAAAAACTGTTTTTT
CAWSGGNEKLFF
>TRBJ2-7|TRBD1|TRBV5-1|-
TGCGCCAGCAGACCTTCCGGGACAGGGGGCTACGAGCAGTACTTC
CASRPSGTGGYEQYF
>TRBJ2-2|TRBD1|TRBV18|-
TGTGCCAGCTCAACACAGGGGATATCGAACACCGGGGAGCTGTTTTTT
CASSTQGISNTGELFF
>TRBJ2-7|-|TRBV5-1|-
TGCGCCAGCAGCGGCGGGGCCGCCTCCTACGAGCAGTACTTC
CASSGGAASYEQYF
>TRBJ1-5|-|TRBV2|-
TGTGCCAGCAGTGGCCGGGTCAACAATCAGCCCCAGCATTTT
CASSGRVNNQPQHF
>TRBJ2-5|TRBD1|TRBV11-1|-
TGTGCCAGCAGTTTCAGCACGGGACAGGGTCAAGAGACCCAGTACTTC
CASSFSTGQGQETQYF
>TRBJ2-1|-|TRBV5-5|-
TGTGCCAGCAGCCTAGAGAGGGGTTACAATGAGCAGTTCTTC
CASSLERGYNEQFF
>TRBJ2-2|-|TRBV25-1|-
TGTGCCAGCAGCGGCGTGGGGACCGGGGAGCTGTTTTTT
CASSGVGTGELFF
>TRBJ2-7|-|TRBV5-1|-
TGCGCCAGCAGCTTCTCTAGCTCTGACTACGAGCAGTACTTC
CASSFSSSDYEQYF
>TRBJ1-2|-|TRBV29-1|-
TGCAGCGTTGAGGGCTACACCTTC
CSVEGYTF
>TRBJ1-2|-|TRBV7-9|few
TGTGCCAGCAGCCCCGGGACGTACTATGGCTACACCTTC
CASSPGTYYGYTF
>TRBJ1-2|TRBD1|TRBV7-3|-
TGTGCCAGCAGCCGACAGGGTAGCGATGGCTACACCTTC
CASSRQGSDGYTF
>TRBJ1-2|-|TRBV9|-
TGTGCCAGCAGCGTAGGTTCGATAGGGGTGGATGGCTACACCTTC
CASSVGSIGVDGYTF
>TRBJ2-7|-|TRBV7-9|-
TGTGCCAGCAGCTTATACTCGGGACAAACCTACGAGCAGTACTTC
CASSLYSGQTYEQYF
>TRBJ1-2|-|TRBV6-1|-
TGTGCCAGCACGTGGGGCGGCAACACGATGGGCTACACCTTC
CASTWGGNTMGYTF
>TRBJ2-3|-|TRBV19|-
TGTGCCAGTACGGGTCCCCGGCCAGATACGCAGTATTTT
CASTGPRPDTQYF
>TRBJ1-4|TRBD1|TRBV2|-
TGTGCCAGCAGCTACGACAGGGGCAGTGAAAAACTGTTTTTT
CASSYDRGSEKLFF
>TRBJ2-7|-|TRBV28|-
TGTGCCAGTTCTACCCACGAGCAGTACTTC
CASSTHEQYF
>TRBJ2-3|-|TRBV27|-
TGTGCCAGCAGTTTTCAGGGAGCATCAGATACGCAGTATTTT
CASSFQGASDTQYF
>TRBJ1-5|-|TRBV4-1|-
TGCGCCAGCAGCGTGGGAGGGTGGGGTCAGCCCCAGCATTTT
CASSVGGWGQPQHF
>TRBJ1-2|-|TRBV7-8|-
TGTGCCAGCAACAAAGGGGGAGTTGGCTACACCTTC
CASNKGGVGYTF
>TRBJ2-3|-|TRBV5-1|once
TGCGCCAGCAGGTTAAGGGTCTTGGGCACAGATACGCAGTATTTT
CASRLRVLGTDTQYF
>TRBJ2-2|-|TRBV10-3|-
TGTGCCATCAGTGCGGTTGGGCCCGGGGAGCTGTTTTTT
CAISAVGPGELFF
>TRBJ2-1|TRBD1|TRBV5-1|-
TGCGCCAGCAGCTCTGGACAGGGGGTCTACAATGAGCAGTTCTTC
CASSSGQGVYNEQFF
>TRBJ1-2|-|TRBV4-1|-
TGCGCCAGCAGCTCTCCAGCGGGGGCAGACTATGGCTACACCTTC
CASSSPAGADYGYTF
>TRBJ2-5|TRBD1|TRBV18|once
TGTGCCAGCTCCCTAATGACAGGGGGCTACGAGACCCAGTACTTC
CASSLMTGGYETQYF
>TRBJ2-1|-|TRBV28|-
TGTGCCAGCAAGAAACAGGGATACAATGAGCAGTTCTTC
CASKKQGYNEQFF
>TRBJ2-1|TRBD1|TRBV29-1|-
TGCAGCGTTGAAGGAGAAAGACAGGGACCCTACAATGAGCAGTTCTTC
CSVEGERQGPYNEQFF
>TRBJ2-1|TRBD2|TRBV30|-
TGTGCCTGGAGTGGTAGTTCGATAAGCGGGACCAAGCAGTTCTTC
CAWSGSSISGTKQFF
>TRBJ2-7|-|TRBV5-1|-
TGCGCCAGCAGAAACGGGACATCCATCTACGAGCAGTACTTC
CASRNGTSIYEQYF
>TRBJ1-1|TRBD1|TRBV5-1|-
TGCGCCAGCAGCAGGGACAGGGGGCAAAACACTGAAGCTTTCTTT
CASSRDRGQNTEAFF
>TRBJ1-1|-|TRBV27|once
TGTGCCAGCAGTTTAGTCCGGGCCGGTGAAGCTTTCTTT
CASSLVRAGEAFF
>TRBJ1-6|-|TRBV18|-
TGTGCCAGCTCGGAACAGACGGAAAATTCACCCCTCCACTTT
CASSEQTENSPLHF
>TRBJ1-1|-|TRBV4-3|-
TGCGCCAGCAGCCAAGATTTGGGAGGGCCGAACACTGAAGCTTTCTTT
CASSQDLGGPNTEAFF
>TRBJ2-7|-|TRBV5-1|-
TGCGCCAGCAGCATTGGGGACCGGGCAGGCTCCTACGAGCAGTACTTC
CASSIGDRAGSYEQYF
>TRBJ2-1|-|TRBV7-7|-
TGTGCCAGCAGCCGGGAATCTGGGGATGAGCAGTTCTTC
CASSRESGDEQFF
>TRBJ2-7|-|TRBV18|-
TGTGCCAGCTCAGCGCGAGGCGTATACGCCGAGGTCCTCTCCTACGAGCAGTACTTC
CASSARGVYAEVLSYEQYF
>TRBJ2-7|TRBD2|TRBV4-3|-
TGCGCCAGCAGCCGAGGGACTAGCGGGAGTTACTACTACGAGCAGTACTTC
CASSRGTSGSYYYEQYF
>TRBJ1-1|-|TRBV7-3|-
TGTGCCAGCAGCTTAGGGGTGGGAACGTGGGGCACTGAAGCTTTCTTT
CASSLGVGTWGTEAFF
>TRBJ2-1|TRBD2|TRBV2|-
TGTGCCAGCAGTGATCCGCGGGAGGTCTGCAATGAGCAGTTCTTC
CASSDPREVCNEQFF
>TRBJ2-7|-|TRBV7-9|-
TGTGCCAGCAGCTCAATGACGTGGGGGCCAGGGAGCTACGAGCAGTACTTC
CASSSMTWGPGSYEQYF
>TRBJ1-2|-|TRBV13|-
TGTGCCAGCAGCTTCCGCGGGATGGTAGGCTATGGCTACACCTTC
CASSFRGMVGYGYTF
>TRBJ1-2|-|TRBV19|-
TGTGCCAGTACCTCCCCGGGACCTTACTATGGCTACACCTTC
CASTSPGPYYGYTF
>TRBJ2-7|-|TRBV14|-
TGTGCCAGCAGCCAAGGGGGCCCCACGGGGGAGCAGTACTTC
CASSQGGPTGEQYF
>TRBJ2-7|TRBD2|TRBV5-1|-
TGCGCCAGCAGCTTAAGGCTAGCGGGAGGAGACCCCTACGAGCAGTACTTC
CASSLRLAGGDPYEQYF
>TRBJ1-1|-|TRBV5-1|-
TGCGCCAGCAGCCGTACACCGAACACTGAAGCTTTCTTT
CASSRTPNTEAFF